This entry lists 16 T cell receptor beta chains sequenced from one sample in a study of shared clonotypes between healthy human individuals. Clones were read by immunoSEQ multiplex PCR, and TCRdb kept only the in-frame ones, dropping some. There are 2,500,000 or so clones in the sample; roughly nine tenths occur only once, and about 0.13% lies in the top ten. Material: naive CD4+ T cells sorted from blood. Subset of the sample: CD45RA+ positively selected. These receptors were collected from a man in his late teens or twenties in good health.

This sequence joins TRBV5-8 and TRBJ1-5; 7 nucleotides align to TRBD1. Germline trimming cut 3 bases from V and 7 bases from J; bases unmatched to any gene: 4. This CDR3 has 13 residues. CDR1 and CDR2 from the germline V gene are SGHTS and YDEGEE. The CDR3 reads CASSWTGGQPQHF. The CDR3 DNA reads TGTGCCAGCAGCTGGACAGGTGGACAGCCCCAGCATTTT.

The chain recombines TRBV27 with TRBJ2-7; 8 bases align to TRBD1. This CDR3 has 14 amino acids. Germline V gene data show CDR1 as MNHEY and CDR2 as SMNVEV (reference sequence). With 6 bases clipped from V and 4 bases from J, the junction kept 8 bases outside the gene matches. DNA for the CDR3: TGTGCCAGCAGCCTGACAGGGGACGGATACGAGCAGTACTTC. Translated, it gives CASSLTGDGYEQYF.

CDR3 DNA: TGTGCCAGTAGTAGACAGGTTCATTCTGGAAACACCATATATTTT. Translation: CASSRQVHSGNTIYF. The chain employs TRBV19 and TRBJ1-3, with TRBD1 as a possible D gene (6 bases). Trimming pared 4 bases from V and 1 base from J, leaving 11 bases between. Looked up from germline, CDR1 is LNHDA and CDR2 is SQIVND (reference sequence). The CDR3 runs 15 residues.

CDR3 region: CASRGTGPHEQYF. In DNA form, the CDR3 reads TGTGCCAGCAGGGGAACGGGTCCGCACGAGCAGTACTTC. The V and J genes are TRBV6-5 and TRBJ2-7; D is undetermined. This CDR3 is 13 amino acids long. Looked up from germline, CDR1 is MNHEY and CDR2 is SVGAGI. Trimming left V 6 bases short and J 5 bases short, with 14 bases between.

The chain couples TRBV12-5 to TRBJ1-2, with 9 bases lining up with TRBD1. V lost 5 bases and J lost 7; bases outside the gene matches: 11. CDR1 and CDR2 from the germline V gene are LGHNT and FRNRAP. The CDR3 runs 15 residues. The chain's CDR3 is CASGPSIQGAGGYTF. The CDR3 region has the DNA TGTGCTAGTGGTCCATCCATACAGGGGGCAGGTGGCTACACCTTC.

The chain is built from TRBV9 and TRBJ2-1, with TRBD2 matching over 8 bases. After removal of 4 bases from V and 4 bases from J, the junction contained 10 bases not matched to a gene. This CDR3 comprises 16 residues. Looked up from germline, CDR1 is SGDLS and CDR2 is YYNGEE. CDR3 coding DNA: TGTGCCAGCAGCCCAAGGGAGGGACTAGGGTACAATGAGCAGTTCTTC. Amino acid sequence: CASSPREGLGYNEQFF. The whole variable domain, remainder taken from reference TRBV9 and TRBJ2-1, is DSGVTQTPKHLITATGQRVTLRCSPRSGDLSVYWYQQSLDQGLQFLIQYYNGEERAKGNILERFSAQQFPDLHSELNLSSLELGDSALYFCASSPREGLGYNEQFFGPGTRLTVL.

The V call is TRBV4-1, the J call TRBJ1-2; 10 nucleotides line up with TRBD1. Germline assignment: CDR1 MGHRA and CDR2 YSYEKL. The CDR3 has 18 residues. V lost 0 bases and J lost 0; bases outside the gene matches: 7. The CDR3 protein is CASSQDPGTGVSNYGYTF. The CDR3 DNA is TGCGCCAGCAGCCAAGACCCCGGGACAGGGGTTTCTAACTATGGCTACACCTTC.

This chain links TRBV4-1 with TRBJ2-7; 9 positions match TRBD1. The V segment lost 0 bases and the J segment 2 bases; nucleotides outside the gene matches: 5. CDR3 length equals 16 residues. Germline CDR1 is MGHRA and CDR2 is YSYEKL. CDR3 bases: TGCGCCAGCAGCCAAGAAGGACAGGGGAGCGCCTACGAGCAGTACTTC. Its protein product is CASSQEGQGSAYEQYF.

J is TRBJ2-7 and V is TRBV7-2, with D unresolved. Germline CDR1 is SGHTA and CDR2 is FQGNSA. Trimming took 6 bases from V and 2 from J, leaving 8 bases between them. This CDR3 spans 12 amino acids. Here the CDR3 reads CASSVGPYEQYF. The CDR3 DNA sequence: TGTGCCAGCAGTGTCGGCCCCTACGAGCAGTACTTC.

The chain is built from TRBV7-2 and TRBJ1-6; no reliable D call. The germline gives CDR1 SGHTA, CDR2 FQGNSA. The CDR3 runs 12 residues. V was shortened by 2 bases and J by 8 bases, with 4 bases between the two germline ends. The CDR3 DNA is TGTGCCAGCAGCTTATACGATTCACCCCTCCACTTT. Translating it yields CASSLYDSPLHF.

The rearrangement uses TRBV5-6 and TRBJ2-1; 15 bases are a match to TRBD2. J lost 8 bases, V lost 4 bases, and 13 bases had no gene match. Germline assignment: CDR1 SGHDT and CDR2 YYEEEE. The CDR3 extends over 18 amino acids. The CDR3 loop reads CASSAGLAGGAEGDEQFF. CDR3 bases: TGTGCCAGCAGCGCGGGACTAGCGGGGGGCGCAGAAGGGGATGAGCAGTTCTTC. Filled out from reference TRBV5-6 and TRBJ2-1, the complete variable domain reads DAGVTQSPTHLIKTRGQQVTLRCSPKSGHDTVSWYQQALGQGPQFIFQYYEEEERQRGNFPDRFSGHQFPNYSSELNVNALLLGDSALYLCASSAGLAGGAEGDEQFFGPGTRLTVL.

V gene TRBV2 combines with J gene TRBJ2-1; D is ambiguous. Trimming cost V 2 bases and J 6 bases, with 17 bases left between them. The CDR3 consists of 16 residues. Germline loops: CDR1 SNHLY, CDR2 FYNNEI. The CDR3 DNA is TGTGCCAGCAGTGAATTGTTACCTGGAACGGGCAATGAGCAGTTCTTC. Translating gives CASSELLPGTGNEQFF.

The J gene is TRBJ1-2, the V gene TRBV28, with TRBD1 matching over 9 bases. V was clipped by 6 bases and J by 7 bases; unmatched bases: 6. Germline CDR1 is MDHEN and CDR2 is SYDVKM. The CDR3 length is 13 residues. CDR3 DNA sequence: TGTGCCAGCAGACAACAGGGGGCAGGTGGCTACACCTTC. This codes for CASRQQGAGGYTF.

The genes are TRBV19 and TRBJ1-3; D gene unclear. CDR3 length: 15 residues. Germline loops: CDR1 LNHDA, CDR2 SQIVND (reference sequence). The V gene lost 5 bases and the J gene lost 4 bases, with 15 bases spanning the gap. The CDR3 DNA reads TGTGCCAGTAGTTCCGCTGTGGTCGGAGGAAACACCATATATTTT. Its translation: CASSSAVVGGNTIYF.

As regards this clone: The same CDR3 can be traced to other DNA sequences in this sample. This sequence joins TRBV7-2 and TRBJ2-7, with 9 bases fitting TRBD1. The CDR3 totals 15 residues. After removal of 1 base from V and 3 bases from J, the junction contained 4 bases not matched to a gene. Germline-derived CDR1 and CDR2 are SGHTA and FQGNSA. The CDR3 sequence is CASSLVGTGSYEQYF. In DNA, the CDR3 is TGTGCCAGCAGCTTAGTAGGGACAGGGAGCTACGAGCAGTACTTC.

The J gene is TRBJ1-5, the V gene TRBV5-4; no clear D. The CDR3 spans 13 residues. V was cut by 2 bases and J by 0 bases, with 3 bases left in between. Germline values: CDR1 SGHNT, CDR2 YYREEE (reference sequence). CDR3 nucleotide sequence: TGTGCCAGCAGCTTTGGTAGCAATCAGCCCCAGCATTTT. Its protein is CASSFGSNQPQHF.